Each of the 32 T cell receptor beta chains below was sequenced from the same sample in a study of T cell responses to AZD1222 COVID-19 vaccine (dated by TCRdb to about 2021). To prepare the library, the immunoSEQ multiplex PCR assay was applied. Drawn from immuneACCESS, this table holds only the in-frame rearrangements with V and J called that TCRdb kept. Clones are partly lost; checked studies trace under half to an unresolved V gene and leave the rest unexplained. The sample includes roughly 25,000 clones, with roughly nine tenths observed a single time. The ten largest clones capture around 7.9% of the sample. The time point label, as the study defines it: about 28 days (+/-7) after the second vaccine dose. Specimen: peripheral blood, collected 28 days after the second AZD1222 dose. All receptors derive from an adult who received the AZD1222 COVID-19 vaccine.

The CDR3 sequence is CASSRQSNQPQHF. CDR3 bases: TGTGCCAGCAGTAGACAGAGCAATCAGCCCCAGCATTTT. The chain uses TRBV2 and TRBJ1-5; maybe TRBD1 (5 bases). Germline values: CDR1 SNHLY, CDR2 FYNNEI. V lost 5 bases and J lost 1, with 6 bases in between. The CDR3 sequence is 13 residues long.

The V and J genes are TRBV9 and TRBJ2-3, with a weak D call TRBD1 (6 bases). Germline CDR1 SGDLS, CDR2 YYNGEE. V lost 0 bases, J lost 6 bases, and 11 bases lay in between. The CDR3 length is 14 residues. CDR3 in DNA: TGTGCCAGCAGCGTAGCAGGGGTGACCGATACGCAGTATTTT. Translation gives CASSVAGVTDTQYF.

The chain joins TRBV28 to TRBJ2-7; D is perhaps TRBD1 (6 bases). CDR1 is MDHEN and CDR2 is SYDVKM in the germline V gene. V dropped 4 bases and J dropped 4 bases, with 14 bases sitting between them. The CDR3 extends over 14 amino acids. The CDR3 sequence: CASSSPGQTYEQYF. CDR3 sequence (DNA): TGTGCCAGCAGTTCCCCCGGACAGACTTACGAGCAGTACTTC.

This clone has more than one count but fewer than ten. The CDR3 here is CASSQGDRPNTEAFF. CDR3 bases: TGCGCCAGCAGCCAAGGGGACAGACCGAACACTGAAGCTTTCTTT. The chain uses TRBV4-1 and TRBJ1-1; 7 nucleotides match TRBD1. CDR3 size: 15 residues. From germline, CDR1 is MGHRA and CDR2 YSYEKL. Trimming removed 1 base from V and 1 base from J; junction bases left unmatched: 3.

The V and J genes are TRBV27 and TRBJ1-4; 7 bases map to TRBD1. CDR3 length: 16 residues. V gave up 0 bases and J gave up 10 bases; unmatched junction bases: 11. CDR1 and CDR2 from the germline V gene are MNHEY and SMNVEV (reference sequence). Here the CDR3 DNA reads TGTGCCAGCAGTTTATCGTTGGGACAGACTCAGCTAAAACTGTTTTTT. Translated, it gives CASSLSLGQTQLKLFF.

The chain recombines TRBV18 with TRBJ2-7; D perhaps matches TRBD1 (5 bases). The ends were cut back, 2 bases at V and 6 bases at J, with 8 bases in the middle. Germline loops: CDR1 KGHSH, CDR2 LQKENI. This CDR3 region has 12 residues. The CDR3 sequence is CASSPSTGEQYF. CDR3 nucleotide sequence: TGTGCCAGCTCACCATCCACAGGCGAGCAGTACTTC.

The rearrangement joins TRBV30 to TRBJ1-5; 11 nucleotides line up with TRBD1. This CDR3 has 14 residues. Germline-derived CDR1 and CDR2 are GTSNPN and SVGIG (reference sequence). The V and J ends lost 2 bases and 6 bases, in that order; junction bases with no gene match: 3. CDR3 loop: CAWSRTGGGQPQHF. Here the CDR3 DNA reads TGTGCCTGGAGTAGGACAGGGGGCGGTCAGCCCCAGCATTTT.

CDR3 in DNA: TGTGCCAGCATCGGGGACAATGAGCAGTTCTTC. Translated, it gives CASIGDNEQFF. V and J are TRBV28 and TRBJ2-1; D possibly corresponds to TRBD2 (5 bases). The germline V gene has CDR1 MDHEN and CDR2 SYDVKM. This CDR3 region has 11 residues. Deletions cut 7 bases from V and 5 bases from J, with 6 bases between.

This CDR3 is CASSDPGQAYNEQFF. As DNA, the CDR3 is TGTGCCAGCAGTGATCCGGGACAGGCCTACAATGAGCAGTTCTTC. The chain recombines TRBV25-1 with TRBJ2-1; 8 bases line up with TRBD1. The CDR3 runs to 15 residues. The trim removed 3 bases at V and 2 bases at J, leaving 3 bases unmatched. Germline values: CDR1 MGHDK, CDR2 SYGVNS.

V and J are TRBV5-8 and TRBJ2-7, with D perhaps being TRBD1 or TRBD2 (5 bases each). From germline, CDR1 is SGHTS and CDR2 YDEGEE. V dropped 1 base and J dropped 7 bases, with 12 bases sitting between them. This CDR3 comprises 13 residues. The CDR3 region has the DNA TGTGCCAGCAGCTTGCGGACGAGGGGAGAGCAGTACTTC. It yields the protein CASSLRTRGEQYF. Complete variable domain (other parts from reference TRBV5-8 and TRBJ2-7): EAGVTQSPTHLIKTRGQQATLRCSPISGHTSVYWYQQALGLGLQFLLWYDEGEERNRGNFPPRFSGRQFPNYSSELNVNALELEDSALYLCASSLRTRGEQYFGPGTRLTVT.

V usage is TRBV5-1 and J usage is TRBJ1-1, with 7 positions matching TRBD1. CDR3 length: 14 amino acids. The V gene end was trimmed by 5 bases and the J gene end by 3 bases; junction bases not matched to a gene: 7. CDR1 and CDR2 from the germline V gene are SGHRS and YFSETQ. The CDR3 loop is CASRKQGRDTEAFF. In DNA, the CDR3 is TGCGCCAGCAGAAAACAGGGGAGGGACACTGAAGCTTTCTTT.

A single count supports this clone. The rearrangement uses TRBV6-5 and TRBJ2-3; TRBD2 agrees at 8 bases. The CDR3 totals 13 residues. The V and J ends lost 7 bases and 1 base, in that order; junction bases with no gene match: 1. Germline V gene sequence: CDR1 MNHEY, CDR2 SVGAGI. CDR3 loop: CASILAGTDTQYF. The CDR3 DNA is TGTGCCAGCATACTAGCGGGCACAGATACGCAGTATTTT.

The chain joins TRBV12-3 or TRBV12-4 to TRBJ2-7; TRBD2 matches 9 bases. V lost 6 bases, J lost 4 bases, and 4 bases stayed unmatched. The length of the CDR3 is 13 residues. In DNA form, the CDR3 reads TGTGCCAGCAGACCAGCGGGGGGTTACGAGCAGTACTTC. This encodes CASRPAGGYEQYF.

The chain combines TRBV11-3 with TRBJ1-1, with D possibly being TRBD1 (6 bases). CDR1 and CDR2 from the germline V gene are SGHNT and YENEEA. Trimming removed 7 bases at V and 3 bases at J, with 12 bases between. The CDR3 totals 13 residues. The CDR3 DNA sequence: TGTGCCAGCAAGCGACAGGACGACACTGAAGCTTTCTTT. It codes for CASKRQDDTEAFF.

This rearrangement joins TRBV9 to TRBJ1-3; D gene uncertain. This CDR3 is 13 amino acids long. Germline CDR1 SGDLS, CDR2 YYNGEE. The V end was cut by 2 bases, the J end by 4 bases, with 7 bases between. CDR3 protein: CASSVSLGNTIYF. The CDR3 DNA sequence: TGTGCCAGCAGCGTCTCTCTGGGAAACACCATATATTTT.

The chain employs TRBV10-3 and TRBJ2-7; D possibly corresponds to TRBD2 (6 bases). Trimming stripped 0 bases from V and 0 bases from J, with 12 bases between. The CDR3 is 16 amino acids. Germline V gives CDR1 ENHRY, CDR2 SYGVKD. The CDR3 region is CAISESILASSYEQYF. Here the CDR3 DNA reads TGTGCCATCAGTGAGTCGATACTAGCTTCCTCCTACGAGCAGTACTTC.

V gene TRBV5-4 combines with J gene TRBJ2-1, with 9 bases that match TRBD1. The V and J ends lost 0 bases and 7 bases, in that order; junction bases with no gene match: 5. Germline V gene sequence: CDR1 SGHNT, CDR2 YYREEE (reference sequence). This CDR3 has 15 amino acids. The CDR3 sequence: CASSLGGTGWNEQFF. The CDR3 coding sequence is TGTGCCAGCAGCTTGGGAGGGACAGGGTGGAATGAGCAGTTCTTC.

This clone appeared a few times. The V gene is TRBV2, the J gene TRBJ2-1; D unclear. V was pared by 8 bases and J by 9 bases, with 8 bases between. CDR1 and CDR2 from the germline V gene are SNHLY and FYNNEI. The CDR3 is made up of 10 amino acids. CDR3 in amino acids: CASGLREQFF. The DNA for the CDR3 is TGTGCCAGCGGGCTCCGTGAGCAGTTCTTC.

The CDR3 nucleotides are TGTGCCAGCAGCTTCTCAGGACCGTACGAGCAGTACTTC. Translated, it gives CASSFSGPYEQYF. V is TRBV5-4 and J is TRBJ2-7; D is ambiguous. Trimming took 2 bases from V and 4 from J, leaving 10 bases between them. The germline CDR1 and CDR2 sequences are SGHNT and YYREEE (reference sequence). The CDR3 runs 13 residues.

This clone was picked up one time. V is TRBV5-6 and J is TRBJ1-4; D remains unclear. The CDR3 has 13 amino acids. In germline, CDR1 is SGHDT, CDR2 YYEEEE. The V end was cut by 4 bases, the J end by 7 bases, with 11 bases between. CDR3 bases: TGTGCCAGCAGCCCGGCGAGGGCTGAAAAACTGTTTTTT. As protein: CASSPARAEKLFF.

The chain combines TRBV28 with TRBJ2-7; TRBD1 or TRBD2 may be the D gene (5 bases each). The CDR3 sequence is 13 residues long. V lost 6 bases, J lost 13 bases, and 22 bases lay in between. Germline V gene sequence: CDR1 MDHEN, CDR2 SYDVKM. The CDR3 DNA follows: TGTGCCAGCAGCCCCTGGGGACCCTACGTATTTTACTTC. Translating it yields CASSPWGPYVFYF.

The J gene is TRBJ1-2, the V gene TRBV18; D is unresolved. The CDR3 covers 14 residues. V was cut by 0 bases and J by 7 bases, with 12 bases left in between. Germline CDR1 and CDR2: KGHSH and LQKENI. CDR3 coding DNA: TGTGCCAGCTCACCACCGATAGGTTCTTTTGGCTACACCTTC. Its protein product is CASSPPIGSFGYTF.

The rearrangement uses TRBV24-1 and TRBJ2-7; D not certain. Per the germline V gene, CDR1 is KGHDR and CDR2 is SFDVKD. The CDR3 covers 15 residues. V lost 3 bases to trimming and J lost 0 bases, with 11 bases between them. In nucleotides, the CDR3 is TGTGCCACCAGTGATGCTTCCAGGCCCTCCTACGAGCAGTACTTC. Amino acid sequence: CATSDASRPSYEQYF.

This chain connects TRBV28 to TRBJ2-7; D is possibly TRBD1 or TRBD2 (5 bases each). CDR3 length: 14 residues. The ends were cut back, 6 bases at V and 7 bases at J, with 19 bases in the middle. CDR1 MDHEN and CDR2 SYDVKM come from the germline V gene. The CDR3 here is CASRVGTDLREQYF. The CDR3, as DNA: TGTGCCAGCAGGGTCGGGACGGACCTACGGGAGCAGTACTTC.

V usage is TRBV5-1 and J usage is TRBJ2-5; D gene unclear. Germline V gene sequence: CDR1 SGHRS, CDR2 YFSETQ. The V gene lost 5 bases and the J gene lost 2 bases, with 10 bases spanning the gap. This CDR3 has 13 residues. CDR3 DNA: TGCGCCAGCAGGCCCCCCTCGCAAGAGACCCAGTACTTC. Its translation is CASRPPSQETQYF.

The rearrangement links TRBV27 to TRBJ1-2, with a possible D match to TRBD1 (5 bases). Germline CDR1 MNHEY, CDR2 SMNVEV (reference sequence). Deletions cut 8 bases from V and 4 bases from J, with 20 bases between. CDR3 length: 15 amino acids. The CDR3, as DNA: TGTGCCAGCGGACAATTCGGGGCAGAAAGCTATGGCTACACCTTC. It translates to CASGQFGAESYGYTF.

The DNA of the CDR3 is TGTGCCAGCAGCTTACCGGGACTAGCTCAAGAGACCCAGTACTTC. Translated: CASSLPGLAQETQYF. The rearrangement uses TRBV5-6 and TRBJ2-5; 9 bases agree with TRBD2. Germline CDR1 and CDR2: SGHDT and YYEEEE. This CDR3 is built from 15 residues. V trimming: 2 bases; J trimming: 2 bases; junction bases outside the gene matches: 4. Complete variable domain (other parts from reference TRBV5-6 and TRBJ2-5): DAGVTQSPTHLIKTRGQQVTLRCSPKSGHDTVSWYQQALGQGPQFIFQYYEEEERQRGNFPDRFSGHQFPNYSSELNVNALLLGDSALYLCASSLPGLAQETQYFGPGTRLLVL.

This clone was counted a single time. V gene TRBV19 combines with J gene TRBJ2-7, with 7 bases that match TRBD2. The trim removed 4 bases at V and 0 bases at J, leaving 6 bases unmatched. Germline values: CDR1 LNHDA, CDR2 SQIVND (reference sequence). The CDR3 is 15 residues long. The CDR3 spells CASSSPAGSSYEQYF. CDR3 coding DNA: TGTGCCAGTAGTAGCCCAGCGGGGAGCTCCTACGAGCAGTACTTC.

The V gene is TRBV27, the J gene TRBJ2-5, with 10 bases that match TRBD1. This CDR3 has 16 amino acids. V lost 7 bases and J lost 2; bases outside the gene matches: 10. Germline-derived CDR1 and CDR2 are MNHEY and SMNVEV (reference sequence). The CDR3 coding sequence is TGTGCCAGCATGGGGGGGACAGGGGCATTTCAAGAGACCCAGTACTTC. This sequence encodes CASMGGTGAFQETQYF.

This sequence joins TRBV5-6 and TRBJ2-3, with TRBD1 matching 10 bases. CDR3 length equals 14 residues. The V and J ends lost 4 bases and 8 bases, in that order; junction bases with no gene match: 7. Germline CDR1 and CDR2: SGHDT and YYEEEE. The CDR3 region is CASSPDRGLSTQYF. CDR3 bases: TGTGCCAGCAGCCCAGACAGGGGGCTAAGTACGCAGTATTTT.

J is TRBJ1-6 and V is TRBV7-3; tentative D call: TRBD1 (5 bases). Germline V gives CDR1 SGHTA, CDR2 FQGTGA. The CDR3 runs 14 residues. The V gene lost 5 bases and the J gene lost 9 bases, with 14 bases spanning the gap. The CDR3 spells CASSTGGVGSPLHF. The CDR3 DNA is TGTGCCAGCAGCACAGGTGGGGTAGGTTCACCCCTCCACTTT.

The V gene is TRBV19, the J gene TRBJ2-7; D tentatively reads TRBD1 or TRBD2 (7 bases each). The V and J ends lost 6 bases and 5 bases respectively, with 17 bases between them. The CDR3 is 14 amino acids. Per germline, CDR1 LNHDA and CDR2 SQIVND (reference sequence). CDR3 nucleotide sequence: TGTGCCAGTAGCTTAGGGAGGGACAGAGACGAGCAGTACTTC. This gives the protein CASSLGRDRDEQYF.